This record covers a single TCR beta chain. Its cognate antigen has yet to be identified. Within one base of it there is no much larger clone, and no base qualities were kept. This entry is derived from a study of OX40 agonist ivuxolimab in advanced cancers. Context from the whole study: Ivuxolimab, which targeted the costimulatory receptor OX40 (CD134), was an agonistic, fully human IgG2 monoclonal antibody. Intravenous ivuxolimab was administered to patients every 2 weeks at six dose levels: 0.01, 0.1, 0.3, 1.5, 3 and 10 mg/kg. Of the approximately 53 patients in dose escalation, about 20 had hepatocellular carcinoma, approximately 15 had melanoma, 9 had renal cell carcinoma and 9 had head and neck cancer. In the dose-escalation cohort, nearly 85% of patients were male, and the mean age was 60 years with a range of roughly 20 to 85. Prior anti-PD-1, anti-PD-L1 or anti-CTLA-4 therapy was permitted, and checkpoint inhibitors had been received by 40% to 50% of dose-escalation patients. Partial responses were achieved by three dose-escalation patients, of whom one had hepatocellular carcinoma and two had cutaneous melanoma. Peripheral TCRbeta sequencing aimed to test whether ivuxolimab altered TCR sequence diversity and caused clonal T-cell expansion. The paper reports the monotherapy dose-escalation portion (N ≈ 52 patients) of the phase I ivuxolimab trial. What the work shows at the level of the full study, not this receptor alone: Which antigens the clonally expanded peripheral T cells were specific for was not determined. After ivuxolimab, more expanded clones were found on average in CD8+ T cells than in CD4+ T cells. Low levels of normalized T-cell clonal expansion were also seen in some patients who did not respond. At doses of 0.1 to 3.0 mg/kg, clonal expansion of both CD4+ and CD8+ T cells in blood was seen between baseline and week 6. In the 0.1-3.0 mg/kg groups, partial responders were among the patients with the lowest normalized peripheral clonal expansion, particularly in CD8+ T cells.

The V and J ends are trimmed by 3 bases and 13 bases, leaving 14 bases between them. Measured from the cysteine to the phenylalanine, the CDR3 is 12 residues long. The read is trimmed to its CDR3 DNA, 36 bases read in frame from base 1. For CDR1 and CDR2, the germline V gene lists SGDLS and YYNGEE. The trial excluded patients who had a history of autoimmune disease or who were on systemic immunosuppression. Peripheral blood for TCR sequencing was drawn from every dose cohort at baseline, at cycle 4 day 1 and at cycle 7 day 1. The samples were drawn from a first-in-human, open-label, multicenter phase I dose-escalation trial of ivuxolimab. Adults with locally advanced or metastatic melanoma, renal cell carcinoma, hepatocellular carcinoma or head and neck squamous cell carcinoma were enrolled in the trial. Before TCR sequencing, CD4+ T cells and CD8+ T cells from peripheral blood were sorted into separate populations.

For sequencing of the TCRbeta CDR3 region, genomic DNA was extracted from the sorted cells. TCRbeta CDR3 regions were sequenced using the immunoSEQ Assay. The clones in this table, taken by TCRdb from immuneACCESS, are in-frame only. Not every clone is retained; where verified, under half of the shortfall comes from an unresolved V gene, and the cause of the rest is unknown. Within this sample are approximately 120,000 clones, with 80% to 95% of them counted one time only. The ten largest clones represent 0.8% to 1% of the sample. This clonotype originated in an adult with an advanced solid tumor such as melanoma, head and neck, liver or kidney cancer. The chain joins TRBV9 to TRBJ2-1; a tentative D match to TRBD2 spans 5 bases. Sample: CD4+ or CD8+ T cells sorted from blood, taken in a trial of the OX40 agonist ivuxolimab. The CDR3 protein sequence reads: CASSERETDQFF. The nucleotide sequence reads TGTGCCAGCAGCGAGAGGGAGACGGATCAGTTCTTC.